A single sample gave rise to the 2 T cell receptor beta chains below, sequenced in a study of CD8+ T cells in alopecia areata. Reverse transcription of extracted RNA yielded cDNA, which provided the sequencing template. This table comes from immunoSEQ multiplex PCR, and its TCRdb copy is limited to in-frame clones, with some not included. The sample contains roughly 220,000 clones, 66% of which appear only once. Regarding treatment: oral pan-JAK inhibitor, 5-10 mg twice daily. The sample consisted of CD4+ T cells sorted from blood, taken at week 44, from a patient treated with tofacitinib. The receptors shown here come from a human donor with alopecia areata.

This chain uses TRBV7-7 with TRBJ2-3; a possible D gene is TRBD1 (6 bases). The CDR3 extends over 13 amino acids. Germline V gene lookup returns CDR1 SSHAT and CDR2 FNYEAQ (reference sequence). Trimming stripped 1 base from V and 7 bases from J, with 9 bases between. The chain's CDR3 is CASSLEGGHTQYF. Written as DNA, the CDR3 is TGTGCCAGCAGCTTAGAAGGGGGTCATACGCAGTATTTT. Using reference TRBV7-7 and TRBJ2-3 for the parts outside the CDR3, the full variable domain is GAGVSQSPRYKVTKRGQDVTLRCDPISSHATLYWYQQALGQGPEFLTYFNYEAQPDKSGLPSDRFSAERPEGSISTLTIQRTEQRDSAMYRCASSLEGGHTQYFGPGTRLTVL.

A few counts support this clone. This chain uses TRBV7-2 with TRBJ2-7, with D maybe TRBD1 (6 bases). There are 14 residues in the CDR3. CDR1 and CDR2 from the germline V gene are SGHTA and FQGNSA. The germline V and J ends were trimmed by 4 bases and 0 bases, with 10 bases remaining between them. CDR3 residues: CASSSNRASYEQYF. In DNA, the CDR3 is TGTGCCAGCAGCTCCAACAGGGCCTCCTACGAGCAGTACTTC.